These T cell receptor beta chains were read from a single sample in a study of shared clonotypes between healthy human individuals. Produced via immunoSEQ multiplex PCR; TCRdb's table is partial and in-frame only. In the table there are over 950,000 clones, around 77% of which are singletons. Material for sequencing was memory CD4+ T cells from PBMCs. These TCRs come from a man aged 18 to 29 in good health. Some clones in this sample may be carry-over from other donors' samples. Both conserved end residues are part of each CDR3. A D gene is named only where the DNA matches it firmly. Clone size is given for some rows only: seen once, a few or many times, or a class if the clone is expanded.

>TRBD1|TRBJ1-4|TRBV7-2|-
CASSLRGGGTNEKLFF
TGTGCCAGCAGCTTACGAGGGGGCGGGACTAATGAAAAACTGTTTTTT
>-|TRBJ2-2|TRBV7-7|-
CASSLMGNTGELFF
TGTGCCAGCAGCTTAATGGGGAACACCGGGGAGCTGTTTTTT
>TRBD1|TRBJ1-2|TRBV10-3|-
CAISGQGGYGYTF
TGTGCCATCAGTGGACAGGGCGGGTACGGCTACACCTTC
>-|TRBJ2-1|TRBV11-3|few
CASSARLGAGGHTEQFF
TGTGCCAGCAGCGCCCGACTAGGCGCTGGTGGTCACACTGAGCAGTTCTTC
>TRBD1|TRBJ2-7|TRBV6-5|-
CASSYGTGVGEQYF
TGTGCCAGCAGTTACGGGACAGGGGTGGGCGAGCAGTACTTC
>TRBD2|TRBJ2-3|TRBV7-3|-
CASSLTGTSGSGDTQYF
TGTGCCAGCAGCTTAACGGGGACTAGCGGGAGCGGAGATACGCAGTATTTT
>-|TRBJ1-5|TRBV19|-
CASSSGIGQPQHF
TGTGCCAGTAGTTCAGGGATAGGGCAGCCCCAGCATTTT
>TRBD1|TRBJ2-7|TRBV7-9|-
CASSFVSGTGTYEQYF
TGTGCCAGCAGCTTTGTCTCCGGGACAGGGACCTACGAGCAGTACTTC
>TRBD1|TRBJ1-5|TRBV28|-
CASSYRDRPAGTQHF
TGTGCCAGCAGTTACAGGGACAGGCCGGCTGGGACCCAGCATTTT
>TRBD1|TRBJ2-5|TRBV5-1|few
CASSLAGTGEETQYF
TGCGCCAGCAGCTTGGCCGGGACAGGGGAAGAGACCCAGTACTTC
>-|TRBJ2-3|TRBV6-1|-
CASSPNRVPDTQYF
TGTGCCAGCAGTCCCAACAGGGTTCCAGATACGCAGTATTTT
>-|TRBJ2-7|TRBV5-4|-
CASSFEGTSGEQYF
TGTGCCAGCAGCTTTGAGGGCACCAGTGGGGAGCAGTACTTC
>-|TRBJ2-2|TRBV6-6|-
CASSYRTDTGELFF
TGTGCCAGCAGTTACCGGACAGACACCGGGGAGCTGTTTTTT
>-|TRBJ2-5|TRBV4-1|-
CASGLTTAQETQYF
TGCGCCAGCGGGCTCACGACAGCACAAGAGACCCAGTACTTC
>-|TRBJ2-2|TRBV18|-
CASSLNPTGELFF
TGTGCCAGCTCTCTAAATCCAACCGGGGAGCTGTTTTTT
>TRBD2|TRBJ2-1|TRBV28|-
CASRGLAGGSYNEQFF
TGTGCCAGCAGGGGCCTAGCGGGAGGTTCTTACAATGAGCAGTTCTTC
>-|TRBJ1-3|TRBV2|-
CASSGQGFGNTIYF
TGTGCCAGCAGTGGCCAGGGGTTTGGAAACACCATATATTTT
>-|TRBJ1-2|TRBV19|-
CASRPIGGYGYTF
TGTGCCAGTAGACCCATTGGCGGCTATGGCTACACCTTC
>TRBD2|TRBJ2-4|TRBV5-4|-
CASSLLAGGGKNIQYF
TGTGCCAGCAGCCTCCTAGCGGGAGGTGGTAAAAACATTCAGTACTTC
>-|TRBJ2-3|TRBV4-3|-
CASSQDLRGGGFGTDTQYF
TGCGCCAGCAGCCAAGATTTGAGGGGTGGGGGGTTTGGCACAGATACGCAGTATTTT
>TRBD1|TRBJ1-4|TRBV28|-
CASTSPGTGGGKKLFF
TGTGCCAGCACATCTCCCGGGACAGGCGGTGGTAAAAAACTGTTTTTT
>TRBD1|TRBJ2-7|TRBV6-1|-
CAISESTGTYEQYF
TGTGCCATCAGTGAGTCGACAGGGACCTACGAGCAGTACTTC
>-|TRBJ2-7|TRBV30|many
CAWSWGSEQYF
TGTGCCTGGAGTTGGGGGTCCGAGCAGTACTTC
>-|TRBJ2-2|TRBV4-1|-
CASSQLVFQNTGELFF
TGCGCCAGCAGCCAGCTAGTTTTCCAGAACACCGGGGAGCTGTTTTTT
>-|TRBJ1-4|TRBV11-2|-
CASSPNGNEKLFF
TGTGCCAGCAGCCCCAACGGTAATGAAAAACTGTTTTTT
>-|TRBJ2-2|TRBV9|-
CASSVVSGTGELFF
TGTGCCAGCAGCGTAGTCTCGGGCACCGGGGAGCTGTTTTTT
>-|TRBJ1-4|TRBV30|-
CAWSPRAVEKLFF
TGTGCCTGGAGCCCGCGTGCGGTCGAAAAACTGTTTTTT
>-|TRBJ2-5|TRBV5-5|-
CASSLEGSIGETQYF
TGTGCCAGCAGCTTAGAGGGTTCCATTGGGGAGACCCAGTACTTC
>-|TRBJ2-3|TRBV7-2|few
CASSLGPQPADTQYF
TGTGCCAGCAGCTTAGGGCCCCAGCCGGCAGATACGCAGTATTTT
>TRBD2|TRBJ2-1|TRBV28|-
CASSLPSGRPNEQFF
TGTGCCAGCAGTTTACCCAGCGGGAGGCCCAATGAGCAGTTCTTC
>TRBD1|TRBJ1-2|TRBV27|once
CASSLPRTGGTLNGYTF
TGTGCCAGCAGTTTACCCCGGACAGGGGGAACCTTGAACGGCTACACCTTC
>-|TRBJ2-1|TRBV19|-
CASSIDLRRQFF
TGTGCCAGTAGTATAGATCTAAGGCGGCAGTTCTTC
>-|TRBJ2-5|TRBV7-9|-
CASSYLGAETQYF
TGTGCCAGCAGCTACTTAGGGGCGGAGACCCAGTACTTC